Each of the 14 T cell receptor beta chains below was sequenced from the same sample in a study of T-cell reconstitution after alpha-beta-depleted transplantation in children (dated by TCRdb to 2016 to 2018). The receptor library was made with PCR. The instrument given in TCRdb is Illumina HiSeq 2500. TCR libraries were prepared with molecular barcoding, using unique molecular identifiers to normalize TCRbeta repertoire quantification. The public reads were quality trimmed at Q25 with fastp and then assembled into clones with MiXCR by TCRdb, keeping productive beta chains. Rows matching on CDR3 protein sequence are summarized as one entry with the most common DNA and genes. The sample table contains 250,000 to 300,000 distinct CDR3 sequences; only one count was recorded for under 14% of them. Of the sample, 20% to 30% is held by the ten largest clones. Explained via the paper, the treatment or condition label denotes: allogeneic hematopoietic cell transplantation with graft depleted of TCRalphabeta T cells and CD19 B cells.

Sequencing was performed on peripheral blood, taken 180 days after TCRalphabeta/CD19-depleted stem cell transplant. All receptors derive from a male patient aged 2-10 years who had a stem cell transplant for chronic granulomatous disease, so the T cells may come from the graft donor.

This clonotype was counted a few times. The chain has TRBV7-2 and TRBJ2-3, with 10 bases that match TRBD1. V lost 5 bases and J lost 0; bases outside the gene matches: 2. Germline V gene data show CDR1 as SGHTA and CDR2 as FQGNSA. CDR3 length: 15 residues. The CDR3 loop is CASSEGQGSTDTQYF. DNA of the CDR3: TGTGCCAGCAGCGAGGGACAGGGGAGCACAGATACGCAGTATTTT.

The V gene is TRBV5-5, the J gene TRBJ2-1, with D tentatively TRBD1 or TRBD2 (6 bases each). V was clipped by 3 bases and J by 0 bases, with 16 bases between them. CDR1 and CDR2 (germline): SGHKS, YYEKEE (reference sequence). The length of the CDR3 is 17 residues. The DNA for the CDR3 is TGTGCCAGCAGCTCAGGAGTGGGGGGCTCCTCCTACAATGAGCAGTTCTTC. Protein product: CASSSGVGGSSYNEQFF.

This clonotype was picked up a small number of times. This chain uses TRBV12-3 or TRBV12-4 with TRBJ2-1; D perhaps matches TRBD1 (6 bases). This CDR3 has 16 amino acids. V dropped 6 bases and J dropped 0 bases, with 15 bases sitting between them. The CDR3 DNA follows: TGTGCCAGCAGCTCCTCGACAGGCTTCTCCTACAATGAGCAGTTCTTC. Amino acid sequence: CASSSSTGFSYNEQFF.

This clonotype was detected ten times or more. V is TRBV12-5 and J is TRBJ2-1; D remains ambiguous. The germline V gene has CDR1 LGHNT and CDR2 FRNRAP. The V gene lost 8 bases and the J gene lost 0 bases, with 14 bases spanning the gap. The CDR3 spans 15 residues. The DNA of the CDR3 is TGTGCTAGTATTTTCGGGTCTGTCTCCTACAATGAGCAGTTCTTC. This codes for CASIFGSVSYNEQFF.

This clonotype showed up many times. The rearrangement links TRBV7-9 to TRBJ2-7; 7 bases are a match to TRBD1. This CDR3 contains 15 residues. With 4 bases clipped from V and 2 bases from J, the junction kept 8 bases outside the gene matches. Germline CDR1 reads SEHNR; CDR2 reads FQNEAQ (reference sequence). CDR3 in amino acids: CASSSTGEWPYEQYF. Written as DNA, the CDR3 is TGTGCCAGCAGCTCCACAGGGGAGTGGCCCTACGAGCAGTACTTC.

CDR3 protein: CSAHRTTGMTEAFF. CDR3 bases: TGCAGTGCCCATCGTACGACAGGGATGACTGAAGCTTTCTTT. The chain uses TRBV20-1 and TRBJ1-1; 7 bases line up with TRBD1. CDR1 is DFQATT and CDR2 is SNEGSKA in the germline V gene (reference sequence). V was clipped by 6 bases and J by 5 bases; unmatched bases: 12. The CDR3 has 14 amino acids.

This clonotype was detected many times. V is TRBV12-3 or TRBV12-4 and J is TRBJ2-1; unclear D gene. The CDR3 is made up of 14 amino acids. V was shortened by 6 bases and J by 6 bases, with 15 bases between the two germline ends. The CDR3 coding sequence is TGTGCCAGCAGCCAATCTAGGTCTCGCAATGAGCAGTTCTTC. Its protein product is CASSQSRSRNEQFF.

The sample holds a few counts of this clonotype. This chain connects TRBV23-1 to TRBJ2-7; possibly TRBD2 for D (5 bases). Being an ORF, TRBV23-1 has a function that is uncertain. Trimming shortened V by 0 bases and J by 4 bases, and 7 bases separated the two germline ends. The CDR3 sequence is 13 residues long. Here the CDR3 reads CASSQSRTYEQYF. The CDR3 DNA is TGCGCCAGCAGTCAATCTCGGACTTACGAGCAGTACTTC.

This clonotype showed up many times. The chain joins TRBV6-4 to TRBJ2-1; no reliable D call. This CDR3 is 11 amino acids long. Per germline, CDR1 MRHNA and CDR2 SNTAGT. Trimming removed 2 bases at V and 15 bases at J, with 11 bases between. The CDR3 is CASSDRGGSFF. The CDR3 coding sequence is TGTGCCAGCAGTGACAGAGGCGGTTCGTTCTTC.

In its sample, this clonotype was seen many times. The chain uses TRBV24-1 and TRBJ2-2; TRBD1 agrees at 10 bases. V shed 3 bases and J 3 bases; nucleotides not matched to a gene: 3. The germline V gene encodes CDR1 KGHDR and CDR2 SFDVKD. The CDR3 extends over 16 amino acids. Here the CDR3 DNA reads TGTGCCACCAGTGATCCGGGACAGGGGTACACCGGGGAGCTGTTTTTT. It encodes CATSDPGQGYTGELFF.

This clonotype was picked up many times. The chain links TRBV6-2 or TRBV6-3 to TRBJ2-1; D gene uncertain. V lost 2 bases and J 0 bases, leaving 5 bases between the germline ends. There are 14 residues in the CDR3. The germline CDR1 and CDR2 sequences are MNHEY and SVGEGT. The CDR3 reads CASSYESSYNEQFF. CDR3 nucleotides: TGTGCCAGCAGTTACGAAAGCTCCTACAATGAGCAGTTCTTC.

At least ten counts were recorded for this clonotype. The chain carries TRBV7-2 and TRBJ2-5; perhaps TRBD2 as D (6 bases). The CDR3 spans 14 residues. V gave up 5 bases and J gave up 1 base, with 11 bases separating them. CDR1 and CDR2 from the germline V gene are SGHTA and FQGNSA. The DNA for the CDR3 is TGTGCCAGCAGCCAATCAGCGGGCCAAGAGACCCAGTACTTC. As protein: CASSQSAGQETQYF.

The gene calls are TRBV5-4 and TRBJ2-3, with 9 bases lining up with TRBD2. Germline CDR1 reads SGHNT; CDR2 reads YYREEE (reference sequence). Trimming removed 2 bases from V and 2 bases from J; junction bases left unmatched: 6. The CDR3 is 16 amino acids. The CDR3: CASSFPLAGYTDTQYF. CDR3 coding DNA: TGTGCCAGCAGCTTCCCGCTAGCGGGGTACACAGATACGCAGTATTTT.

Ten or more counts support this clonotype. The CDR3 loop reads CSVFSGASYEQYF. The CDR3 bases are TGCAGCGTCTTTTCCGGGGCCTCCTACGAGCAGTACTTC. The chain employs TRBV29-1 and TRBJ2-7, with D perhaps TRBD1 or TRBD2 (5 bases each). The germline CDR1 and CDR2 sequences are SQVTM and ANQGSEA. Trimming left V 6 bases short and J 0 bases short, with 12 bases between. This CDR3 is built from 13 residues.